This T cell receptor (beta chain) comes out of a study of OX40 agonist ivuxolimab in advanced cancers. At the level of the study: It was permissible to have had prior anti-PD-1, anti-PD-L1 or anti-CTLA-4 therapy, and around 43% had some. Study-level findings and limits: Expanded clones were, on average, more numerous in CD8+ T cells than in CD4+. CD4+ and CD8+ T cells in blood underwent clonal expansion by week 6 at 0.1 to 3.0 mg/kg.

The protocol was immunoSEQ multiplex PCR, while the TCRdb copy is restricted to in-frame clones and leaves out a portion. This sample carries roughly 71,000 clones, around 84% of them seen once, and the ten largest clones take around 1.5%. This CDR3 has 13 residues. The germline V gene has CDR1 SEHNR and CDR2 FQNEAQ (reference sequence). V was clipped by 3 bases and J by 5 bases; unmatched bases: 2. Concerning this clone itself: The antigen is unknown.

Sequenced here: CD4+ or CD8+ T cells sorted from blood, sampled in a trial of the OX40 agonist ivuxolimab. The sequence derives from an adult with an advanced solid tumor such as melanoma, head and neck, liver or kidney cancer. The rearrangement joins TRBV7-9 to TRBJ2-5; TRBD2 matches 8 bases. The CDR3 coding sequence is TGTGCCAGCAGCTTTAGCGGGACTGAGACCCAGTACTTC. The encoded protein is CASSFSGTETQYF.